The rows below give T cell receptor beta chains drawn from one sample of a study of blood T cell repertoires in COVID-19. The data were produced by immunoSEQ multiplex PCR, yet TCRdb's version contains in-frame clones alone and is incomplete. This sample has some 240,000 clones, with 89% found just once. The sequencing input was peripheral blood. The receptors here all came from a woman aged 40 to 55 who had recovered from COVID-19. The CDR3 runs from the conserved cysteine through the conserved F or W. The order of the fields is D gene, V gene, CDR3 length, J gene, clone size, CDR3 DNA, CDR3 protein. The D gene is left open where the match is weak. Clone size is not always given. Where it is, it says once, few, many or a class for expanded clones.

-,TRBV4-2,14,TRBJ1-1,once,TGTGCCAGCAGCCAAGATAGTTCTCGCCACGTAGCTTTCTTT,CASSQDSSRHVAFF
TRBD2,TRBV3-1/TRBV3-2,15,TRBJ2-1,-,TGTGCCAGCAGCCAAGCGGGAGGGCCTTTAAATGAGCAGTTCTTC,CASSQAGGPLNEQFF
-,TRBV6-2/TRBV6-3,15,TRBJ1-2,-,TGTGCCAGCAGTAACCGACCGGACAGCAGCTATGGCTACACCTTC,CASSNRPDSSYGYTF
-,TRBV9,15,TRBJ2-6,-,TGTGCCAGCAGCGTAGCGGGGTCTGGGGCCAACGTCCTGACTTTC,CASSVAGSGANVLTF
TRBD2,TRBV25-1,15,TRBJ2-1,-,TGTGCCAGCAGTGGGCCGGGACTAGCGGGAGGGGAACAGTTCTTC,CASSGPGLAGGEQFF
-,TRBV10-1,15,TRBJ2-3,-,TGCGCCAGCAGTGTTTCGGGGTCGGGCACAGATACGCAGTATTTT,CASSVSGSGTDTQYF
-,TRBV6-2/TRBV6-3,20,TRBJ2-6,-,TGTGCCAGCAGTTACCCGACAAGAGCGACAGGTGGTTCTGGGGCCAACGTCCTGACTTTC,CASSYPTRATGGSGANVLTF
TRBD1,TRBV2,13,TRBJ2-4,-,TGTGCCAGCAGAGGGACAGGGGAGGACATTCAGTACTTC,CASRGTGEDIQYF
TRBD1,TRBV2,16,TRBJ2-2,-,TGTGCCAGCAGCGAACAGGGGAATATGAACACCGGGGAGCTGTTTTTT,CASSEQGNMNTGELFF
-,TRBV28,13,TRBJ1-2,-,TGTGCCAGCAGGTTGGACAGAAACTATGGCTACACCTTC,CASRLDRNYGYTF
-,TRBV6-6,12,TRBJ2-3,-,TGTGCCAGCAGTTACGTCGCAGATACGCAGTATTTT,CASSYVADTQYF
-,TRBV2,18,TRBJ2-2,-,TGTGCCAGCAGTGGGATATCCCCCGGGACAAGGAGCACCGGGGAGCTGTTTTTT,CASSGISPGTRSTGELFF
-,TRBV12-5,12,TRBJ1-1,-,TGTGCTAGTGGTTTTATGAACACTGAAGCTTTCTTT,CASGFMNTEAFF
-,TRBV6-5,15,TRBJ2-5,-,TGTGCCAGCAGTTCCATCCCCGGGACAAGCGAGACCCAGTACTTC,CASSSIPGTSETQYF
-,TRBV28,15,TRBJ2-6,-,TGTGCCAGCAGTATAGTCCGCTCTGGGGCCAACGTCCTGACTTTC,CASSIVRSGANVLTF
TRBD1,TRBV2,14,TRBJ2-5,-,TGTGCCAGCAGTTTCGGGACAGGGAAAGAGACCCAGTACTTC,CASSFGTGKETQYF
-,TRBV7-9,15,TRBJ2-2,-,TGTGCCAGCAGCTTAGCAGGCTCCGGGACCGGGGAGCTGTTTTTT,CASSLAGSGTGELFF
TRBD1,TRBV27,14,TRBJ1-6,once,TGTGCCAGCAGTCCTGGACAGGGTTGGTCACCCCTCCACTTT,CASSPGQGWSPLHF
-,TRBV21-1,13,TRBJ2-7,-,TGTGCCAGCTTGCTGGGGGGGTCCTACGAGCAGTACTTC,CASLLGGSYEQYF
-,TRBV11-2,13,TRBJ2-7,-,TGTGCCAGCAGCTTCCTTCCCTTCTACGAGCAGTACTTC,CASSFLPFYEQYF
-,TRBV12-3/TRBV12-4,13,TRBJ1-5,-,TGTGCCAGCAGCCCGCTCGGCGGGCAGCCCCAGCATTTT,CASSPLGGQPQHF
TRBD1,TRBV4-2,15,TRBJ2-1,-,TGTGCCAGCAGCCAAGGCGCACAGGGGGTCGATGAGCAGTTCTTC,CASSQGAQGVDEQFF
-,TRBV4-1,16,TRBJ1-5,few,TGCGCCAGCAGCCAAGATTCAACGACGGGAAATCAGCCCCAGCATTTT,CASSQDSTTGNQPQHF
-,TRBV2,11,TRBJ2-7,-,TGTGCCAGCCAAATCAGCTACGAGCAGTACTTC,CASQISYEQYF
-,TRBV9,11,TRBJ1-2,-,TGTGCCAGCAGCCGTAACTATGGCTACACCTTC,CASSRNYGYTF
TRBD1,TRBV19,17,TRBJ2-2,-,TGTGCCAGTACCCCCATCGGGACAGGTCGGCACACCGGGGAGCTGTTTTTT,CASTPIGTGRHTGELFF
TRBD2,TRBV9,16,TRBJ2-1,once,TGTGCCAGCAGCGTAGTATCTAGCGGGGGAAGGAATGAGCAGTTCTTC,CASSVVSSGGRNEQFF
-,TRBV6-2/TRBV6-3,12,TRBJ2-1,-,TGTGCCAGCAGTTACACGACGGGCAGGGCATTCTTC,CASSYTTGRAFF